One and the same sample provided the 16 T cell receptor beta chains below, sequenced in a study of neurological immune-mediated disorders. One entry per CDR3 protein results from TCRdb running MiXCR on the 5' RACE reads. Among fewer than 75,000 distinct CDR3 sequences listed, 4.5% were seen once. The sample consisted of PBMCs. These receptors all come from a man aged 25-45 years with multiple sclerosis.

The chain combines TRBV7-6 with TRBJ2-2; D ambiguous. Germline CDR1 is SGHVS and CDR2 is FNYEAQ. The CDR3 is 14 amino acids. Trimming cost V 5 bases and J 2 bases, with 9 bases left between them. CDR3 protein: CASSEAGNTGELFF. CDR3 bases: TGTGCCAGCAGCGAAGCAGGCAACACCGGGGAGCTGTTTTTT.

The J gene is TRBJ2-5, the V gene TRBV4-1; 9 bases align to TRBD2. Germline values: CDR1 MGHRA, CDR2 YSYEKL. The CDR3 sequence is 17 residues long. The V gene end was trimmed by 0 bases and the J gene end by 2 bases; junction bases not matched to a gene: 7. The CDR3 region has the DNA TGCGCCAGCAGCCAAGAGAGAGCGGGGGGATCGCAAGAGACCCAGTACTTC. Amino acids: CASSQERAGGSQETQYF.

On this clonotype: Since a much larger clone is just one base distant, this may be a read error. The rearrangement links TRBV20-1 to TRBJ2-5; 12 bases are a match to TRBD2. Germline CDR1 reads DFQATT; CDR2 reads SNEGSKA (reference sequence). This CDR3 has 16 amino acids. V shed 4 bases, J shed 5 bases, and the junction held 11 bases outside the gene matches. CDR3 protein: CSAMETSGGFGETQYF. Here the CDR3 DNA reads TGCAGTGCTATGGAGACTAGCGGGGGATTCGGGGAGACCCAGTACTTC.

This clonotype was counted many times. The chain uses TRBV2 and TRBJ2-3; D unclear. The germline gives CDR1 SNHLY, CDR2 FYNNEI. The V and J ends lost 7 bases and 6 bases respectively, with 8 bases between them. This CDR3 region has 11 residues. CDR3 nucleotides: TGTGCCAGCACGGTTTTGGATACGCAGTATTTT. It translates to CASTVLDTQYF. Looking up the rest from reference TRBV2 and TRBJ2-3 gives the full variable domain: EPEVTQTPSHQVTQMGQEVILRCVPISNHLYFYWYRQILGQKVEFLVSFYNNEISEKSEIFDDQFSVERPDGSNFTLKIRSTKLEDSAMYFCASTVLDTQYFGPGTRLTVL.

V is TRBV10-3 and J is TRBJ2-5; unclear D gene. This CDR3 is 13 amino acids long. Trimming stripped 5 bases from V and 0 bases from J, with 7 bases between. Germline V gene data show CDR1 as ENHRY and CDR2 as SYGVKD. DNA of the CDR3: TGTGCCATCAGTAATGGGAACCAAGAGACCCAGTACTTC. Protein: CAISNGNQETQYF.

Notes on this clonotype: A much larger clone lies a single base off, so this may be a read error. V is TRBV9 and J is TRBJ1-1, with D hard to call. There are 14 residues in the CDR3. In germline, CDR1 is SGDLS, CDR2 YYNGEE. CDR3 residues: CDSSTDGLNTEAFF. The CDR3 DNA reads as TGTGACAGCAGCACCGACGGGTTGAACACTGAAGCTTTCTTT.

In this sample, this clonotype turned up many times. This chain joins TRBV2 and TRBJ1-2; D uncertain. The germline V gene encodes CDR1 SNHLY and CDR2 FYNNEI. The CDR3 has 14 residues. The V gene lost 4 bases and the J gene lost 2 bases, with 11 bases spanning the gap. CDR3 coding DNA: TGTGCCAGCAGTGTGGCGACGGGGAACTATGGCTACACCTTC. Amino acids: CASSVATGNYGYTF.

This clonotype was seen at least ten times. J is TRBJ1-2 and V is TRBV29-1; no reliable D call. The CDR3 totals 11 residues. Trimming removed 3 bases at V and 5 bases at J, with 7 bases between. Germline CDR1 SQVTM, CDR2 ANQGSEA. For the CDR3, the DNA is TGCAGCGTTGACAGACCTTATGGCTACACCTTC. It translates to CSVDRPYGYTF.

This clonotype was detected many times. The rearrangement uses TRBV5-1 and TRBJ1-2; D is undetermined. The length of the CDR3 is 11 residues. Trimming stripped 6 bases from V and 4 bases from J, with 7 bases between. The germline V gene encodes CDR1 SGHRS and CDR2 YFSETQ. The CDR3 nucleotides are TGCGCCAGCAAAGGGAGCTATGGCTACACCTTC. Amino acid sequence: CASKGSYGYTF.

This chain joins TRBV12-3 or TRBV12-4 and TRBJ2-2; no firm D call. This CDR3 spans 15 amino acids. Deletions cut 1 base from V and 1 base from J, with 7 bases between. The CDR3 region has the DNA TGTGCCAGCAGTTTAGTAGGGCGGAACACCGGGGAGCTGTTTTTT. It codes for CASSLVGRNTGELFF.

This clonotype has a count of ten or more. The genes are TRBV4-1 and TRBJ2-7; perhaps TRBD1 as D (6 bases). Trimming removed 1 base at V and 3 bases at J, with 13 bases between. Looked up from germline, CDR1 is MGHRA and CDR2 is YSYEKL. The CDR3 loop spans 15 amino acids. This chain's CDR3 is CASSQAITGSYEQYV. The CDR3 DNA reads TGCGCCAGCAGCCAAGCCATCACAGGGAGCTACGAGCAGTACGTC.

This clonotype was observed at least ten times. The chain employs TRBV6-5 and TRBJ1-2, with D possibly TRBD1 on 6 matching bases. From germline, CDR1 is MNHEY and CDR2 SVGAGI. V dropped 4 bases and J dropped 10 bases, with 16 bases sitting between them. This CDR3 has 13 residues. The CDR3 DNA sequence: TGTGCCAGCAGTTCTACGAGCCCAGGGGACTACACCTTC. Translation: CASSSTSPGDYTF.

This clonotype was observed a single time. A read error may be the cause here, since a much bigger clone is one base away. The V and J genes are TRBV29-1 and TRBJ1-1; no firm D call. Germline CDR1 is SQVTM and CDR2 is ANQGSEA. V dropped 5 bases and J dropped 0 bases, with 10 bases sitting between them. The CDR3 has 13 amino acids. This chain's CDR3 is CSVLQMMNTEAFF. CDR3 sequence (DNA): TGCAGCGTTTTACAGATGATGAACACTGAAGCTTTCTTT.

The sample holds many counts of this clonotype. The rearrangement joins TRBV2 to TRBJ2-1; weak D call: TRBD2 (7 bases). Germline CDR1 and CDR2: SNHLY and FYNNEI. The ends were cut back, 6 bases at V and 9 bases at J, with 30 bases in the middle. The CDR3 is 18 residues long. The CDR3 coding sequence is TGTGCCAGCAGCCTTTTTTCGATGGCGGGGGCCGCAATCGGTGAGCAGTTCTTC. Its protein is CASSLFSMAGAAIGEQFF.

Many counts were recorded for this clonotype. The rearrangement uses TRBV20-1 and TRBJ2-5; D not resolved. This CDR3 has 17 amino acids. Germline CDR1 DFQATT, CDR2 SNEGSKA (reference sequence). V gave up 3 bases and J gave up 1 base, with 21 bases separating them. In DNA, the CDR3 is TGCAGTGCTAGGGTGTTGAAAACTCTCTGGGCCCAAGAGACCCAGTACTTC. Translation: CSARVLKTLWAQETQYF.

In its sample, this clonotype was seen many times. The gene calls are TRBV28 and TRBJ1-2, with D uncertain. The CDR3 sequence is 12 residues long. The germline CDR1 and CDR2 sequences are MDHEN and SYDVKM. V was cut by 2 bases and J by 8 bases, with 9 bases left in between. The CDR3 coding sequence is TGTGCCAGCAGTTTAGAACGGCGGGGCTACACCTTC. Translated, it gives CASSLERRGYTF.